This entry describes one T cell receptor (beta chain). Its antigen is currently unknown. Assay used: immunoSEQ multiplex PCR; TCRdb lists only in-frame clones, some missing. The table includes about 800,000 clones, 90% to 98% detected once. Naive CD8 cells lacked CD45RO and underwent positive selection for CCR7, leaving out terminally differentiated effector memory CD45RA+ cells. The data derive from a study of shared clonotypes between healthy human individuals. General study results and limits: Richness estimates generally favored naive over memory subsets.

Germline V lookup: CDR1 MGHRA, CDR2 YSYEKL. The junction had 1 base not matched to a gene; V was cut back by 1 base and J by 6 bases. The CDR3 consists of 14 residues. The sequence was collected from a man aged 25-40 years in good health. Sample: naive CD8+ T cells sorted from blood. The chain recombines TRBV4-1 with TRBJ2-2; TRBD2 aligns across 8 bases. The CDR3: CASSQGGGSGELFF. The CDR3 DNA reads TGCGCCAGCAGCCAAGGCGGGGGGTCCGGGGAGCTGTTTTTT.